The present TCR beta chain was sequenced within a study of Graves' ophthalmopathy and Graves' hyperthyroidism. RNA transcripts were the template, and TCR beta CDR3 regions were amplified from them. Amplification began with first-round RT-PCR using HTBI primers, then second-round multiplex PCR was performed. Using its own MiXCR run on the multiplex PCR reads, TCRdb lists one record per CDR3 protein. The sample carries about 210,000 distinct CDR3 sequences, 29% recorded once. The V end was cut by 3 bases, the J end by 0 bases, with 17 bases between. Per the germline V gene, CDR1 is SGHTA and CDR2 is FQGNSA. The CDR3 spans 18 residues. This clonotype was observed many times.

The chain is built from TRBV7-2 and TRBJ2-2; D assignment may be TRBD1 or TRBD2 (5 bases each). This clonotype was sampled from a man aged 50-60 years with Graves' ophthalmopathy. Sequences were obtained from peripheral blood. CDR3 in amino acids: CASSFSVGDLTNTGELFF. The CDR3 DNA sequence: TGTGCCAGCAGCTTTTCAGTAGGGGACCTAACGAACACCGGGGAGCTGTTTTTT.